One sample yielded the 27 T cell receptor beta chains listed below, sequenced in a study of beta chain features in type 1 diabetes. General observations from the study: There was a moderate but significant shortening of TCRB CDR3s in all four CD4+ subsets of Type 1 diabetes patients.

For these TCRs, the target antigens are not known. Of the isolated RNA, all was reverse transcribed, and so the sequenced material was expressed TCRB transcripts. Measured with immunoSEQ multiplex PCR; TCRdb has only the in-frame clones, and not every one. The sample contains under 300,000 clones, approximately 24% of which appear only once. Sequences were obtained from naive CD4+ T cells from blood. The receptors come from a woman aged 25 to 39 with type 1 diabetes.

This clone was observed a handful of times. This chain connects TRBV7-3 to TRBJ2-1; the match to TRBD2 covers 9 bases. V shed 5 bases, J shed 7 bases, and the junction held 9 bases outside the gene matches. CDR1 and CDR2 from the germline V gene are SGHTA and FQGTGA. The length of the CDR3 is 15 residues. The CDR3 nucleotides read TGTGCCAGCAGCGGGAGGGCGGGAGGGCCGAATGAGCAGTTCTTC. Translation gives CASSGRAGGPNEQFF.

The chain recombines TRBV28 with TRBJ2-7, with a weak D call TRBD1 (6 bases). V was cut by 5 bases and J by 6 bases, with 14 bases left in between. Germline CDR1 and CDR2: MDHEN and SYDVKM. The CDR3 totals 13 residues. CDR3 nucleotide sequence: TGTGCCAGCAGTCCTTTGGGGGCTGGCGAGCAGTACTTC. Translated, it gives CASSPLGAGEQYF.

The chain has TRBV30 and TRBJ2-7; 13 bases match TRBD2. Germline V lookup: CDR1 GTSNPN, CDR2 SVGIG (reference sequence). This CDR3 is built from 13 residues. The junction had 3 bases not matched to a gene; V was cut back by 6 bases and J by 4 bases. CDR3 sequence reads: CACRTSGRYEQYF. In DNA, the CDR3 is TGTGCCTGCCGGACTAGCGGGAGATACGAGCAGTACTTC.

This clone was detected only a few times. J is TRBJ2-1 and V is TRBV4-2, with 9 bases lining up with TRBD2. Germline V gives CDR1 LGHNA, CDR2 YNFKEQ. V lost 1 base, J lost 7 bases, and 14 bases stayed unmatched. The CDR3 has 18 residues. The CDR3 protein is CASSQAVVGGRADNEQFF. CDR3 DNA sequence: TGTGCCAGCAGCCAAGCAGTGGTCGGCGGGAGGGCCGATAATGAGCAGTTCTTC.

This clone has only a few counts. The chain has TRBV2 and TRBJ2-5; D perhaps matches TRBD1 (5 bases). The V gene lost 1 base and the J gene lost 5 bases, with 17 bases spanning the gap. Germline CDR1 reads SNHLY; CDR2 reads FYNNEI. This CDR3 has 16 residues. CDR3 sequence reads: CASSEGWQGTGETQYF. CDR3 DNA sequence: TGTGCCAGCAGTGAAGGATGGCAGGGTACTGGGGAGACCCAGTACTTC.

The rearrangement joins TRBV5-1 to TRBJ2-1, with 11 bases matching TRBD2. The V and J ends lost 2 bases and 8 bases, in that order; junction bases with no gene match: 6. This CDR3 is 15 amino acids long. Germline V gene lookup returns CDR1 SGHRS and CDR2 YFSETQ. The CDR3 loop reads CASSFISGRADEQFF. CDR3 in DNA: TGCGCCAGCAGCTTCATTAGCGGGAGGGCCGATGAGCAGTTCTTC.

This clone was seen only a few times. The rearrangement links TRBV30 to TRBJ2-1; D possibly corresponds to TRBD2 (5 bases). The CDR3 is 13 residues long. Trimming shortened V by 1 base and J by 3 bases, and 7 bases separated the two germline ends. Germline V gene sequence: CDR1 GTSNPN, CDR2 SVGIG (reference sequence). The CDR3 nucleotides are TGTGCCTGGAGTGCCGGGATCTACAATGAGCAGTTCTTC. Residues: CAWSAGIYNEQFF.

V and J are TRBV11-2 and TRBJ1-5, with D perhaps matching TRBD1 (5 bases). The V end was cut by 5 bases, the J end by 3 bases, with 8 bases between. Germline lookup yields CDR1 SGHAT and CDR2 FQNNGV. The CDR3 extends over 13 amino acids. CDR3 in DNA: TGTGCCAGCAGCCGGACATTCAATCAGCCCCAGCATTTT. Its translation is CASSRTFNQPQHF.

The chain combines TRBV5-4 with TRBJ2-1; TRBD2 matches at 10 bases. CDR3 length equals 13 residues. From germline, CDR1 is SGHNT and CDR2 YYREEE (reference sequence). The J segment lost 7 bases and the V segment lost 9 bases, leaving 7 bases of the junction unmatched. In nucleotides, the CDR3 is TGTGCCATCTCCATGACTAGCGGGAATGAGCAGTTCTTC. It yields the protein CAISMTSGNEQFF.

This clone has more than one count but fewer than ten. The chain is built from TRBV4-2 and TRBJ2-4; D is perhaps TRBD1 (6 bases). V lost 0 bases and J 0 bases, leaving 15 bases between the germline ends. Germline V gene sequence: CDR1 LGHNA, CDR2 YNFKEQ. The CDR3 covers 18 residues. For the CDR3, the DNA is TGTGCCAGCAGCCAAGATTGGGACATACTTTTAGCCAAAAACATTCAGTACTTC. Amino acids: CASSQDWDILLAKNIQYF.

J is TRBJ1-4 and V is TRBV20-1; D is unclear. Germline V gives CDR1 DFQATT, CDR2 SNEGSKA (reference sequence). CDR3 length: 11 amino acids. The germline V and J ends were trimmed by 5 bases and 8 bases, with 9 bases remaining between them. The CDR3 here is CSASRAEKLFF. The CDR3 DNA sequence: TGCAGTGCTTCCCGCGCAGAAAAACTGTTTTTT.

The V and J genes are TRBV5-4 and TRBJ1-2; a weak D match, TRBD1 (6 bases). Trimming pared 1 base from V and 0 bases from J, leaving 13 bases between. The CDR3 is 16 amino acids. The germline gives CDR1 SGHNT, CDR2 YYREEE (reference sequence). In DNA form, the CDR3 reads TGTGCCAGCAGCTTGAAGTCAGGGGTCACTAACTATGGCTACACCTTC. Its protein product is CASSLKSGVTNYGYTF. The whole variable domain, remainder taken from reference TRBV5-4 and TRBJ1-2, is ETGVTQSPTHLIKTRGQQVTLRCSSQSGHNTVSWYQQALGQGPQFIFQYYREEENGRGNFPPRFSGLQFPNYSSELNVNALELDDSALYLCASSLKSGVTNYGYTFGSGTRLTVV.

The rearrangement links TRBV7-3 to TRBJ2-5; D possibly corresponds to TRBD2 (6 bases). The V end lost 2 bases, the J end lost 5 bases, and 9 bases lay between the germline ends. The CDR3 is 13 residues long. Germline values: CDR1 SGHTA, CDR2 FQGTGA. The CDR3: CASSLSGEETQYF. The CDR3 DNA sequence: TGTGCCAGCAGCTTATCGGGGGAGGAGACCCAGTACTTC.

The CDR3 sequence: CSVGLLAGWGEQYF. The CDR3 DNA reads as TGCAGCGTTGGTCTGTTAGCGGGTTGGGGGGAGCAGTACTTC. The V and J genes are TRBV29-1 and TRBJ2-7; 7 positions match TRBD2. The CDR3 loop spans 14 amino acids. In germline, CDR1 is SQVTM, CDR2 ANQGSEA. The V segment lost 4 bases and the J segment 7 bases; nucleotides outside the gene matches: 13.

This clone was picked up a small number of times. The gene calls are TRBV30 and TRBJ2-7, with 7 bases lining up with TRBD1. Unmatched junction bases numbered 5, after V lost 0 bases and J lost 12 bases. From germline, CDR1 is GTSNPN and CDR2 SVGIG (reference sequence). The CDR3 runs 11 residues. The chain's CDR3 is CAWSVWDSWYF. The CDR3 DNA sequence: TGTGCCTGGAGTGTATGGGACAGTTGGTACTTC.

The gene calls are TRBV6-6 and TRBJ2-3, with 8 bases lining up with TRBD1. V was clipped by 11 bases and J by 1 base; unmatched bases: 14. This CDR3 has 16 amino acids. Germline assignment: CDR1 MNHNY and CDR2 SVGAGI (reference sequence). Here the CDR3 DNA reads TGTGCCGTCGTAAACCCCCCGGGACAGGGCACAGATACGCAGTATTTT. Translation: CAVVNPPGQGTDTQYF.

A few counts support this clone. The V gene is TRBV11-3, the J gene TRBJ2-3; D possibly corresponds to TRBD1 (5 bases). Trimming cost V 5 bases and J 8 bases, with 11 bases left between them. This CDR3 is built from 12 residues. Germline V gene data show CDR1 as SGHNT and CDR2 as YENEEA. The CDR3 is CASSPRVPTQYF. CDR3 DNA sequence: TGTGCCAGCAGCCCCAGGGTCCCTACGCAGTATTTT.

This clone was recorded a few times. The CDR3 nucleotides are TGTGCCAGCTCCAGGCTGAACACTGAAGCTTTCTTT. Protein sequence: CASSRLNTEAFF. V is TRBV9 and J is TRBJ1-1; no clear D gene. CDR1 SGDLS and CDR2 YYNGEE come from the germline V gene. This CDR3 is built from 12 residues. Deletions cut 7 bases from V and 0 bases from J, with 7 bases between. The full variable domain, its missing parts supplied by reference TRBV9 and TRBJ1-1, is DSGVTQTPKHLITATGQRVTLRCSPRSGDLSVYWYQQSLDQGLQFLIQYYNGEERAKGNILERFSAQQFPDLHSELNLSSLELGDSALYFCASSRLNTEAFFGQGTRLTVV.

The count of this clone is one. The DNA for the CDR3 is TGTGCCAGCTTGACCCTCGAGCGGCAGTACTTC. Its translation is CASLTLERQYF. The V call is TRBV2, the J call TRBJ2-7; D not certain. The germline V and J ends were trimmed by 8 bases and 9 bases, with 14 bases remaining between them. Germline assignment: CDR1 SNHLY and CDR2 FYNNEI. The CDR3 loop spans 11 amino acids.

The chain carries TRBV5-1 and TRBJ2-5, with D possibly being TRBD1 (6 bases). Germline V gene lookup returns CDR1 SGHRS and CDR2 YFSETQ. The CDR3 consists of 15 residues. With 0 bases removed from V and 2 bases from J, the gap between germline ends came to 11 bases. Here the CDR3 reads CASSLGAGEQETQYF. CDR3 DNA sequence: TGCGCCAGCAGCTTGGGTGCAGGGGAACAAGAGACCCAGTACTTC.

This clone has a handful of counts. The rearrangement links TRBV5-4 to TRBJ2-5; the match to TRBD2 covers 10 bases. Germline loops: CDR1 SGHNT, CDR2 YYREEE (reference sequence). CDR3 length: 15 residues. V shed 0 bases, J shed 3 bases, and the junction held 2 bases outside the gene matches. DNA of the CDR3: TGTGCCAGCAGCTTGGGGACTAGCGGAGAAGAGACCCAGTACTTC. This codes for CASSLGTSGEETQYF.

This clone has a handful of counts. The rearrangement uses TRBV5-1 and TRBJ2-1, with 11 bases that match TRBD2. This CDR3 has 14 residues. V lost 9 bases to trimming and J lost 4 bases; unmatched junction nucleotides: 6. Per the germline V gene, CDR1 is SGHRS and CDR2 is YFSETQ. This CDR3 is CAINSGRVYNEQFF. CDR3 DNA sequence: TGCGCCATCAATAGCGGGAGGGTTTACAATGAGCAGTTCTTC.

This clone has just a few counts. V gene TRBV30 combines with J gene TRBJ1-2; 10 bases agree with TRBD1. This CDR3 contains 16 residues. Per the germline V gene, CDR1 is GTSNPN and CDR2 is SVGIG (reference sequence). The trim removed 5 bases at V and 3 bases at J, leaving 12 bases unmatched. The CDR3 nucleotides read TGTGCCTGGGTCCTCCCGGGACAGGGGATCCACTATGGCTACACCTTC. It is translated as CAWVLPGQGIHYGYTF. Drawing the rest from reference TRBV30 and TRBJ1-2, the complete variable domain is SQTIHQWPATLVQPVGSPLSLECTVEGTSNPNLYWYRQAAGRGLQLLFYSVGIGQISSEVPQNLSASRPQDRQFILSSKKLLLSDSGFYLCAWVLPGQGIHYGYTFGSGTRLTVV.

V is TRBV2 and J is TRBJ1-1; the D is unclear. The V gene's germline CDR1 is SNHLY and CDR2 FYNNEI. V lost 8 bases to trimming and J lost 6 bases, with 13 bases between them. The CDR3 consists of 12 residues. This CDR3 is CASLQEAAEAFF. The CDR3 DNA follows: TGTGCCAGCCTCCAGGAGGCAGCTGAAGCTTTCTTT. Variable domain in full (rest from reference TRBV2 and TRBJ1-1): EPEVTQTPSHQVTQMGQEVILRCVPISNHLYFYWYRQILGQKVEFLVSFYNNEISEKSEIFDDQFSVERPDGSNFTLKIRSTKLEDSAMYFCASLQEAAEAFFGQGTRLTVV.

This clone has only one observation. The chain recombines TRBV27 with TRBJ1-4; 10 bases are shared with TRBD1. The length of the CDR3 is 16 residues. V was pared by 4 bases and J by 10 bases, with 12 bases of the junction left unmatched. Germline loops: CDR1 MNHEY, CDR2 SMNVEV (reference sequence). The CDR3 sequence is CASSSDPGTGVRKLFF. CDR3 DNA: TGTGCCAGCAGTTCCGACCCCGGGACAGGGGTTAGAAAACTGTTTTTT.

The rearrangement uses TRBV29-1 and TRBJ1-1, with 8 bases matching TRBD1. The V gene's germline CDR1 is SQVTM and CDR2 ANQGSEA. J lost 2 bases, V lost 6 bases, and 5 bases had no gene match. This CDR3 region has 13 residues. CDR3 sequence: CSVDGQGNTEAFF. CDR3 bases: TGCAGCGTAGATGGACAGGGAAACACTGAAGCTTTCTTT.

This clone was picked up a small number of times. V is TRBV5-1 and J is TRBJ2-7, with 7 bases identical to TRBD1. The length of the CDR3 is 13 residues. The V gene end was trimmed by 2 bases and the J gene end by 5 bases; junction bases not matched to a gene: 4. The germline gives CDR1 SGHRS, CDR2 YFSETQ. CDR3 residues: CASSLGRGNEQYF. CDR3 in DNA: TGCGCCAGCAGCTTAGGCAGGGGGAACGAGCAGTACTTC.